These 32 T cell receptor beta chains were sequenced from one sample in a study of cytomegalovirus exposure and HLA in healthy donors. Profiling relied on immunoSEQ multiplex PCR, and the TCRdb table lists in-frame clones only, not all of them. The data show 55,000 to 80,000 clones, 94% seen once. The specimen was PBMCs. Receptor source: a man between 18 and 29 years old in good health and CMV-seropositive.

V usage is TRBV5-1 and J usage is TRBJ1-1; 7 positions match TRBD1. The CDR3 length is 15 residues. Germline V lookup: CDR1 SGHRS, CDR2 YFSETQ. V lost 0 bases to trimming and J lost 3 bases; unmatched junction nucleotides: 5. The CDR3 DNA sequence: TGCGCCAGCAGCTTGGTTGGCAGGGGGGACACTGAAGCTTTCTTT. This encodes CASSLVGRGDTEAFF.

J is TRBJ2-1 and V is TRBV28; TRBD2 aligns across 7 bases. The CDR3 length is 17 residues. Germline V gene data show CDR1 as MDHEN and CDR2 as SYDVKM. Trimming took 6 bases from V and 0 from J; bases not matched to a gene: 11. CDR3 DNA sequence: TGTGCCAGCAGCCGTTCTGGGGGGGTGGGCTCCTACAATGAGCAGTTCTTC. Residues: CASSRSGGVGSYNEQFF.

In its sample, this clone was seen once. The genes are TRBV11-2 and TRBJ2-7; D is possibly TRBD1 (5 bases). CDR1 and CDR2 from the germline V gene are SGHAT and FQNNGV. CDR3 size: 12 residues. V lost 5 bases and J 6 bases, leaving 11 bases between the germline ends. The CDR3 spells CASSQGPAEQYF. As DNA, the CDR3 is TGTGCCAGCAGCCAGGGCCCTGCCGAGCAGTACTTC.

J is TRBJ2-7 and V is TRBV18, with D possibly matching TRBD1 (5 bases). Germline V gene data show CDR1 as KGHSH and CDR2 as LQKENI. Between the trimmed V and J ends, which lost 6 bases and 5 bases, there was a span of 11 bases. The length of the CDR3 is 12 residues. The CDR3 region is CASSYTRDEQYF. The CDR3 DNA sequence: TGTGCCAGCTCTTATACCAGGGACGAGCAGTACTTC.

This clone has a handful of counts. The gene calls are TRBV27 and TRBJ2-3, with TRBD2 matching 8 bases. Germline CDR1 is MNHEY and CDR2 is SMNVEV (reference sequence). V was pared by 5 bases and J by 0 bases, with 19 bases of the junction left unmatched. The CDR3 totals 20 residues. Written as DNA, the CDR3 is TGTGCCAGCAGTCCCCATAGCGGGACTGAAAGACAAGCTAGCACAGATACGCAGTATTTT. Encoded protein: CASSPHSGTERQASTDTQYF.

V is TRBV5-1 and J is TRBJ2-1; possibly TRBD2 for D (6 bases). Germline CDR1 is SGHRS and CDR2 is YFSETQ. This CDR3 is 15 amino acids long. Trimming pared 2 bases from V and 7 bases from J, leaving 16 bases between. This CDR3 is CASSFITVGGNEQFF. The CDR3 nucleotides are TGCGCCAGCAGCTTTATCACCGTGGGGGGAAATGAGCAGTTCTTC. Full variable domain (missing parts from reference TRBV5-1 and TRBJ2-1): KAGVTQTPRYLIKTRGQQVTLSCSPISGHRSVSWYQQTPGQGLQFLFEYFSETQRNKGNFPGRFSGRQFSNSRSEMNVSTLELGDSALYLCASSFITVGGNEQFFGPGTRLTVL.

CDR3 nucleotides: TGCGCCAGCAGCTCCTCAGGGACTGGGGGGCCCCAGCATTTT. Amino acids: CASSSSGTGGPQHF. The V call is TRBV5-1, the J call TRBJ1-5; tentative D call: TRBD1 (5 bases). The germline gives CDR1 SGHRS, CDR2 YFSETQ. CDR3 length: 14 amino acids. V was pared by 3 bases and J by 9 bases, with 16 bases between.

This sequence joins TRBV7-9 and TRBJ1-4; D gene ambiguous. Trimming stripped 5 bases from V and 0 bases from J, with 7 bases between. The CDR3 sequence is 14 residues long. Per the germline V gene, CDR1 is SEHNR and CDR2 is FQNEAQ (reference sequence). DNA of the CDR3: TGTGCCAGCAGCCCCTTTGCAACTAATGAAAAACTGTTTTTT. Protein sequence: CASSPFATNEKLFF. Variable domain in full (rest from reference TRBV7-9 and TRBJ1-4): DTGVSQNPRHKITKRGQNVTFRCDPISEHNRLYWYRQTLGQGPEFLTYFQNEAQLEKSRLLSDRFSAERPKGSFSTLEIQRTEQGDSAMYLCASSPFATNEKLFFGSGTQLSVL.

The chain links TRBV6-6 to TRBJ1-5, with 7 bases matching TRBD1. Trimming cost V 4 bases and J 4 bases; bases outside gene matches: 4. This CDR3 is built from 14 residues. CDR1 MNHNY and CDR2 SVGAGI come from the germline V gene (reference sequence). The CDR3 here is CASSLDRANQPQHF. The CDR3 nucleotides read TGTGCCAGCAGTTTAGACAGGGCTAATCAGCCCCAGCATTTT.

The rearrangement joins TRBV2 to TRBJ2-3, with a tentative D call TRBD1 (6 bases). Deletions cut 5 bases from V and 2 bases from J, with 17 bases between. This CDR3 contains 16 residues. Germline CDR1 SNHLY, CDR2 FYNNEI. The CDR3 nucleotides are TGTGCCAGCAGTCGAGCACCCCCAGGGGACACAGATACGCAGTATTTT. Protein product: CASSRAPPGDTDTQYF. The variable domain in full, with the rest retrieved from reference TRBV2 and TRBJ2-3, is EPEVTQTPSHQVTQMGQEVILRCVPISNHLYFYWYRQILGQKVEFLVSFYNNEISEKSEIFDDQFSVERPDGSNFTLKIRSTKLEDSAMYFCASSRAPPGDTDTQYFGPGTRLTVL.

V is TRBV7-3 and J is TRBJ2-1; TRBD1 is a possible D gene (6 bases). Germline V gene data show CDR1 as SGHTA and CDR2 as FQGTGA. The CDR3 is 16 amino acids. The V end lost 5 bases, the J end lost 1 base, and 15 bases lay between the germline ends. CDR3 loop: CASSILYRDSYNEQFF. The CDR3 DNA reads TGTGCCAGCAGCATCCTCTACAGGGATTCCTACAATGAGCAGTTCTTC.

In DNA form, the CDR3 reads TGTGCCAGCAGCACCCACTCGGGACAGGGGGGTGAAAAACTGTTTTTT. Amino acid sequence: CASSTHSGQGGEKLFF. The V call is TRBV9, the J call TRBJ1-4, with 11 bases that match TRBD1. With 4 bases clipped from V and 7 bases from J, the junction kept 9 bases outside the gene matches. This CDR3 spans 16 amino acids. Per the germline V gene, CDR1 is SGDLS and CDR2 is YYNGEE.

The V call is TRBV2, the J call TRBJ1-5; D might be TRBD1 (5 bases). The germline CDR1 and CDR2 sequences are SNHLY and FYNNEI. This CDR3 is 17 amino acids long. Trimming stripped 4 bases from V and 0 bases from J, with 16 bases between. The chain's CDR3 is CASSGGAGRDSNQPQHF. DNA for the CDR3: TGTGCCAGCAGTGGAGGGGCCGGGAGGGATAGCAATCAGCCCCAGCATTTT.

This chain uses TRBV5-4 with TRBJ2-5, with a possible D match to TRBD1 (5 bases). The CDR3 totals 16 residues. The germline CDR1 and CDR2 sequences are SGHNT and YYREEE (reference sequence). Trimming removed 4 bases from V and 1 base from J, with 17 bases in between. CDR3 in DNA: TGTGCCAGCAGCCCTCCTAATCGCGACAGCCAAGAGACCCAGTACTTC. It is translated as CASSPPNRDSQETQYF. The variable domain in full, completed from reference TRBV5-4 and TRBJ2-5, reads ETGVTQSPTHLIKTRGQQVTLRCSSQSGHNTVSWYQQALGQGPQFIFQYYREEENGRGNFPPRFSGLQFPNYSSELNVNALELDDSALYLCASSPPNRDSQETQYFGPGTRLLVL.

The gene calls are TRBV9 and TRBJ1-2; 7 positions agree with TRBD1. The ends lost 3 bases at V and 3 bases at J; junction bases unmatched: 8. The CDR3 totals 15 residues. Germline V CDR1 and CDR2: SGDLS, YYNGEE. The CDR3: CASSGGQKFDYGYTF. The CDR3 DNA is TGTGCCAGCAGCGGGGGACAGAAGTTTGACTATGGCTACACCTTC.

The J gene is TRBJ2-7, the V gene TRBV7-2; the match to TRBD2 covers 8 bases. The CDR3 length is 13 residues. With V trimmed by 2 bases and J by 11 bases, 8 bases remained unmatched. Germline V gene data show CDR1 as SGHTA and CDR2 as FQGNSA. CDR3 in amino acids: CASSLSSSGGKYF. The CDR3 DNA reads TGTGCCAGCAGCTTATCTTCGTCGGGAGGGAAGTACTTC.

This clone was seen once. J is TRBJ1-2 and V is TRBV7-9; tentatively, D is TRBD1 (6 bases). The germline CDR1 and CDR2 sequences are SEHNR and FQNEAQ (reference sequence). The CDR3 consists of 13 residues. The V and J ends lost 5 bases and 5 bases respectively, with 12 bases between them. CDR3 nucleotide sequence: TGTGCCAGCAGCCAATACAGGGAATATGGCTACACCTTC. Amino acid sequence: CASSQYREYGYTF.

V is TRBV9 and J is TRBJ2-7; 7 bases fit TRBD1. This CDR3 is 17 amino acids long. V lost 6 bases, J lost 1 base, and 16 bases stayed unmatched. The V gene's germline CDR1 is SGDLS and CDR2 YYNGEE. The chain's CDR3 is CASMRTWTGTPSYEQYF. The CDR3, as DNA: TGTGCCAGCATGAGGACTTGGACAGGAACCCCTTCCTACGAGCAGTACTTC.

The V call is TRBV6-1, the J call TRBJ2-3; D is possibly TRBD2 (5 bases). CDR1 MNHNS and CDR2 SASEGT come from the germline V gene. The CDR3 loop spans 11 amino acids. V lost 8 bases to trimming and J lost 6 bases, with 9 bases between them. Here the CDR3 DNA reads TGTGCCAGCCGACGGGGTGATACGCAGTATTTT. The encoded protein is CASRRGDTQYF.

This chain uses TRBV7-9 with TRBJ1-2; TRBD1 agrees at 7 bases. CDR3 size: 14 residues. Germline V gene sequence: CDR1 SEHNR, CDR2 FQNEAQ (reference sequence). With 6 bases clipped from V and 5 bases from J, the junction kept 9 bases outside the gene matches. CDR3 sequence (DNA): TGTGCCAGCAGACCTACCGGGACAGAGTATGGCTACACCTTC. The encoded protein is CASRPTGTEYGYTF.

The chain uses TRBV5-1 and TRBJ2-3, with D hard to call. The ends were cut back, 0 bases at V and 2 bases at J, with 13 bases in the middle. Germline V lookup: CDR1 SGHRS, CDR2 YFSETQ. The CDR3 is 16 amino acids. The CDR3 here is CASSLGSTFLTDTQYF. In DNA form, the CDR3 reads TGCGCCAGCAGCTTGGGGTCGACATTCCTCACAGATACGCAGTATTTT.

The chain carries TRBV19 and TRBJ2-7; no clear D gene. V was shortened by 2 bases and J by 2 bases, with 10 bases between the two germline ends. The CDR3 is 14 residues long. From germline, CDR1 is LNHDA and CDR2 SQIVND (reference sequence). The DNA for the CDR3 is TGTGCCAGTAGTATATCCATACTCGCCTACGAGCAGTACTTC. It specifies CASSISILAYEQYF. The full variable domain, completed using reference TRBV19 and TRBJ2-7, is DGGITQSPKYLFRKEGQNVTLSCEQNLNHDAMYWYRQDPGQGLRLIYYSQIVNDFQKGDIAEGYSVSREKKESFPLTVTSAQKNPTAFYLCASSISILAYEQYFGPGTRLTVT.

V is TRBV28 and J is TRBJ2-7; 10 bases are shared with TRBD2. V was clipped by 6 bases and J by 3 bases; unmatched bases: 8. This CDR3 is built from 15 residues. Germline V gives CDR1 MDHEN, CDR2 SYDVKM. Here the CDR3 DNA reads TGTGCCAGCAGATTCGGACTAGCGGATTACTACGAGCAGTACTTC. This translates into CASRFGLADYYEQYF.

The rearrangement links TRBV5-1 to TRBJ2-2, with 11 bases identical to TRBD2. Germline CDR1 and CDR2: SGHRS and YFSETQ. V dropped 0 bases and J dropped 0; count of bases not matched to a gene: 1. CDR3 size: 17 residues. The CDR3 is CASSLATSGTNTGELFF. CDR3 nucleotides: TGCGCCAGCAGCTTGGCGACTAGCGGGACGAACACCGGGGAGCTGTTTTTT.

This sequence joins TRBV19 and TRBJ2-7; tentative D call: TRBD1 (6 bases). Per the germline V gene, CDR1 is LNHDA and CDR2 is SQIVND (reference sequence). V was shortened by 2 bases and J by 2 bases, with 10 bases between the two germline ends. The CDR3 runs 14 residues. Here the CDR3 reads CASSIQGNPYEQYF. The CDR3 nucleotides read TGTGCCAGTAGTATACAGGGGAACCCCTACGAGCAGTACTTC.

The genes are TRBV6-1 and TRBJ1-4; D may be TRBD1 (5 bases). V lost 6 bases to trimming and J lost 4 bases, with 12 bases between them. The CDR3 runs to 14 residues. Germline V gives CDR1 MNHNS, CDR2 SASEGT. In DNA form, the CDR3 reads TGTGCCAGCAGGGGGGGTCCGCATAATGAAAAACTGTTTTTT. Encoded protein: CASRGGPHNEKLFF.

The chain joins TRBV9 to TRBJ1-2; 9 bases are a match to TRBD1. This CDR3 comprises 18 residues. The V gene end was trimmed by 3 bases and the J gene end by 0 bases; junction bases not matched to a gene: 12. CDR1 is SGDLS, CDR2 YYNGEE, per germline. The CDR3 DNA sequence: TGTGCCAGCAGCGCCCGGGGACAGGGAAGACAAGCTAACTATGGCTACACCTTC. Protein product: CASSARGQGRQANYGYTF.

The gene calls are TRBV27 and TRBJ2-3; TRBD2 agrees at 10 bases. The V gene end was trimmed by 5 bases and the J gene end by 1 base; junction bases not matched to a gene: 9. Germline V CDR1 and CDR2: MNHEY, SMNVEV (reference sequence). CDR3 size: 17 residues. CDR3 in DNA: TGTGCCAGCAGTACCCCGGGACTAGCGATTGGCACAGATACGCAGTATTTT. This translates into CASSTPGLAIGTDTQYF.

CDR3 nucleotides: TGTGCCAGCAGCACTTACGGGGAGACCCAGTACTTC. It encodes CASSTYGETQYF. The chain recombines TRBV7-2 with TRBJ2-5; D is unclear. This CDR3 has 12 amino acids. Germline V lookup: CDR1 SGHTA, CDR2 FQGNSA. The V and J ends lost 5 bases and 5 bases respectively, with 9 bases between them.

V gene TRBV2 combines with J gene TRBJ2-7; tentative D call: TRBD2 (6 bases). This CDR3 is built from 14 residues. V dropped 10 bases and J dropped 2 bases, with 18 bases sitting between them. Germline CDR1 SNHLY, CDR2 FYNNEI. CDR3: CANIGGTYPYEQYF. CDR3 nucleotide sequence: TGTGCCAACATCGGCGGGACCTACCCCTACGAGCAGTACTTC.

The chain combines TRBV5-6 with TRBJ1-4; 7 bases are a match to TRBD1. CDR3 size: 16 residues. Looked up from germline, CDR1 is SGHDT and CDR2 is YYEEEE. The V segment lost 3 bases and the J segment 3 bases; nucleotides outside the gene matches: 8. The CDR3 loop is CASSSYRGSPNEKLFF. In nucleotides, the CDR3 is TGTGCCAGCAGCTCTTACAGGGGCTCCCCTAATGAAAAACTGTTTTTT. Combining the CDR3 with reference TRBV5-6 and TRBJ1-4 gives the whole variable domain DAGVTQSPTHLIKTRGQQVTLRCSPKSGHDTVSWYQQALGQGPQFIFQYYEEEERQRGNFPDRFSGHQFPNYSSELNVNALLLGDSALYLCASSSYRGSPNEKLFFGSGTQLSVL.

This rearrangement joins TRBV27 to TRBJ2-3; 7 positions match TRBD2. The CDR3 runs to 17 residues. V gave up 0 bases and J gave up 0 bases; unmatched junction bases: 6. CDR1 is MNHEY, CDR2 SMNVEV, per germline (reference sequence). The CDR3 is CASSLSGLAASTDTQYF. The CDR3 coding sequence is TGTGCCAGCAGTTTATCGGGTCTAGCGGCCAGCACAGATACGCAGTATTTT.